A single sample is the source of the 2 T cell receptor beta chains below, sequenced in a study of shared T cell receptors in the human thymus. Data came from immunoSEQ multiplex PCR; TCRdb stores just in-frame clones and leaves some out. The table includes around 730,000 clones, 75% to 90% detected once. This same sample was also part of a study on human thymus T cells.

Source material: thymocytes. The origin of the receptors is a girl under three years old with a congenital heart defect.

CDR3 DNA: TGTGCCTGGAGTGTACCGGGACTAGATAACACCGGGGAGCTGTTTTTT. It translates to CAWSVPGLDNTGELFF. V usage is TRBV30 and J usage is TRBJ2-2; 8 bases align to TRBD2. CDR3 size: 16 residues. The V segment lost 0 bases and the J segment 2 bases; nucleotides outside the gene matches: 5. CDR1 GTSNPN and CDR2 SVGIG come from the germline V gene (reference sequence).

The rearrangement links TRBV7-3 to TRBJ2-3; 11 bases agree with TRBD2. Trimming removed 2 bases from V and 5 bases from J; junction bases left unmatched: 6. Germline V gene lookup returns CDR1 SGHTA and CDR2 FQGTGA. The CDR3 loop spans 16 amino acids. The CDR3 DNA is TGTGCCAGCAGCTTAGGAACTAGCGGGGGAAAAGATACGCAGTATTTT. Translation gives CASSLGTSGGKDTQYF.